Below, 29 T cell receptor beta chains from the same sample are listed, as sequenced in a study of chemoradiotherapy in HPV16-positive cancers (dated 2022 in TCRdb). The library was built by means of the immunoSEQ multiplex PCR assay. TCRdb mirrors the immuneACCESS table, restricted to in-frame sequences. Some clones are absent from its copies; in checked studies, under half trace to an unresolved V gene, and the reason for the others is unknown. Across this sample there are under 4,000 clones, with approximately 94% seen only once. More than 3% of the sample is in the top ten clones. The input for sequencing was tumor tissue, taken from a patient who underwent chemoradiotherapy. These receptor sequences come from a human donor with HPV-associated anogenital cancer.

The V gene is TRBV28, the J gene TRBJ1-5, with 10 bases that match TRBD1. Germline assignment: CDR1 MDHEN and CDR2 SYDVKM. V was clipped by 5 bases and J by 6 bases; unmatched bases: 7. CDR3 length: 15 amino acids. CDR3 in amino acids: CASSLGQGFRQPQHF. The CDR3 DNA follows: TGTGCCAGCAGTCTGGGACAGGGGTTTCGTCAGCCCCAGCATTTT.

The CDR3 region is CASSPLNRGEQTQYF. CDR3 in DNA: TGTGCCAGCAGCCCCCTTAACAGGGGGGAACAGACCCAGTACTTC. The chain couples TRBV5-6 to TRBJ2-5; 8 bases align to TRBD1. CDR3 length: 15 amino acids. The V segment lost 4 bases and the J segment 6 bases; nucleotides outside the gene matches: 11. The V gene's germline CDR1 is SGHDT and CDR2 YYEEEE.

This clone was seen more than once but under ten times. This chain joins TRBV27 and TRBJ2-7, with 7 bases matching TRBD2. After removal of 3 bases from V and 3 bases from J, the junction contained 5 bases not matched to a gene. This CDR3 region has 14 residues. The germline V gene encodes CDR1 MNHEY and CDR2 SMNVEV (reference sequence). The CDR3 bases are TGTGCCAGCAGTTTGAGCCCTAGCGGCTACGAGCAGTACTTC. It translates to CASSLSPSGYEQYF.

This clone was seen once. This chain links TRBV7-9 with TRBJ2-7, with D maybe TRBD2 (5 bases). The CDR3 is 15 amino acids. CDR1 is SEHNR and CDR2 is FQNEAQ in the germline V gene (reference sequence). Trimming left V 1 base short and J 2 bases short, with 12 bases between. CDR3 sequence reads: CASSLGGSGAYEQYF. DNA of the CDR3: TGTGCCAGCAGCTTAGGAGGGAGTGGCGCCTACGAGCAGTACTTC.

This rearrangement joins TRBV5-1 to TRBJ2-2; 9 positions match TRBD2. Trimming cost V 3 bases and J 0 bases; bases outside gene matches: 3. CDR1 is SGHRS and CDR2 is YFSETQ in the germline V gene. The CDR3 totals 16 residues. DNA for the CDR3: TGCGCCAGCAGCTCCTTAGCGGGGGCGAACACCGGGGAGCTGTTTTTT. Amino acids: CASSSLAGANTGELFF.

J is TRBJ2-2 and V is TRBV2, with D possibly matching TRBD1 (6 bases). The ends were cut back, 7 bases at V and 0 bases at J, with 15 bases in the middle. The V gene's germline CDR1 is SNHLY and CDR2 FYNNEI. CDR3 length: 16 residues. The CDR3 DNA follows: TGTGCCAGCATCCTAGCCCCAGGGGCGAACACCGGGGAGCTGTTTTTT. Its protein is CASILAPGANTGELFF.

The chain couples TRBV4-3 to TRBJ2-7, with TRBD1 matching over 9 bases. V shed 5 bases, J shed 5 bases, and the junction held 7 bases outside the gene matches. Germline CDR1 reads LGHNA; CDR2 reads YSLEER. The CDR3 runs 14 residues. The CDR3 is CASSFGTGFDEQYF. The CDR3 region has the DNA TGCGCCAGCAGCTTCGGGACAGGGTTTGACGAGCAGTACTTC.

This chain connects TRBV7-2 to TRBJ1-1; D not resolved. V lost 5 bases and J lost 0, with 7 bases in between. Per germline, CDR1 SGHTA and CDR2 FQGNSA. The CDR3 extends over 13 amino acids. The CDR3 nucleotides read TGTGCCAGCAGCCTCCATGTGAACACTGAAGCTTTCTTT. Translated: CASSLHVNTEAFF.

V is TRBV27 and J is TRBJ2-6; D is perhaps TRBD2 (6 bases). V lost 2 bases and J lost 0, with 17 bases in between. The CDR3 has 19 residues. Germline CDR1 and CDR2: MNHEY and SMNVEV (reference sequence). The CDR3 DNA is TGTGCCAGCAGTTTAAGCAGTTTGGCGGGACGCTCTGGGGCCAACGTCCTGACTTTC. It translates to CASSLSSLAGRSGANVLTF.

The CDR3 DNA reads TGTGCCAGCAGCTTAGGAGCGGGAGGTGGCAATGAGCAGTTCTTC. It is translated as CASSLGAGGGNEQFF. This chain links TRBV7-2 with TRBJ2-1; 9 nucleotides match TRBD2. The CDR3 extends over 15 amino acids. Trimming at V came to 1 base and at J to 6 bases, leaving 4 bases not matched to a gene. CDR1 SGHTA and CDR2 FQGNSA come from the germline V gene.

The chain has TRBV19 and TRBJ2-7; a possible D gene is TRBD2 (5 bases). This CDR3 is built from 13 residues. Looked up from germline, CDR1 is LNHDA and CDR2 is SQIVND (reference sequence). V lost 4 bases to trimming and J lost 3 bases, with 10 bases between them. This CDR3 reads CASSTRGIYEQYF. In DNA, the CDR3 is TGTGCCAGTAGTACCCGGGGAATCTACGAGCAGTACTTC.

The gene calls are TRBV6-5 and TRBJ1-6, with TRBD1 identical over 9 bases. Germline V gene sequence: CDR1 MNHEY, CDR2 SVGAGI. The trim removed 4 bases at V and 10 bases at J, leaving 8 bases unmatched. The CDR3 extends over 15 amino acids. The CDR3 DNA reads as TGTGCCAGCAGTTTGGGACAGGGTTTTAGGTCACCCCTCCACTTT. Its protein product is CASSLGQGFRSPLHF.

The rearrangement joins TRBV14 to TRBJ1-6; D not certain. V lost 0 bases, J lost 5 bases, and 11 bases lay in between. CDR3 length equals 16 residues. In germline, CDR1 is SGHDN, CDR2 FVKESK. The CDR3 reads CASSQDFGFDNSPLHF. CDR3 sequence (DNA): TGTGCCAGCAGCCAAGATTTCGGATTCGATAATTCACCCCTCCACTTT.

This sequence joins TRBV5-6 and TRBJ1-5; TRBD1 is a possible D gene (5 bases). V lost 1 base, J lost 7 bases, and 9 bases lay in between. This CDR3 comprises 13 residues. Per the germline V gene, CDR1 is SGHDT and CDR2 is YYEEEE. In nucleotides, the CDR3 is TGTGCCAGCAGCTTGACTAGGGGACAGCCCCAGCATTTT. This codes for CASSLTRGQPQHF.

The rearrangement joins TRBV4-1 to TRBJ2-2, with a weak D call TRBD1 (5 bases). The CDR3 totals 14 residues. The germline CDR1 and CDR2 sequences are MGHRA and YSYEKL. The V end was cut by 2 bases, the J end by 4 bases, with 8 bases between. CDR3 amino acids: CASSQRTSTGELFF. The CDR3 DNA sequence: TGCGCCAGCAGCCAAAGGACAAGCACCGGGGAGCTGTTTTTT.

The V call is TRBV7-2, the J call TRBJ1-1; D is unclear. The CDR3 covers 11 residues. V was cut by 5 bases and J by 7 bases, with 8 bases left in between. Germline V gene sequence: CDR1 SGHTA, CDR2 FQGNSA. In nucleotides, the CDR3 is TGTGCCAGCAGCCCCCGGAGTGAAGCTTTCTTT. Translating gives CASSPRSEAFF.

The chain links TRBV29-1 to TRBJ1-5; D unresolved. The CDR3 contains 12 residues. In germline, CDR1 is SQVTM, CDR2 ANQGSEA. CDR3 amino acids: CSAIYSNQPQHF. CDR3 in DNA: TGCAGTGCGATATATAGCAATCAGCCCCAGCATTTT.

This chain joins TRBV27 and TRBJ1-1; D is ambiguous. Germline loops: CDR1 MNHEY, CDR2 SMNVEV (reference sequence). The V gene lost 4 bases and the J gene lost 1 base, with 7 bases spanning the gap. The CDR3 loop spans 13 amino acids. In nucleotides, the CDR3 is TGTGCCAGCAGTTCGATCAGGAACACTGAAGCTTTCTTT. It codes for CASSSIRNTEAFF.

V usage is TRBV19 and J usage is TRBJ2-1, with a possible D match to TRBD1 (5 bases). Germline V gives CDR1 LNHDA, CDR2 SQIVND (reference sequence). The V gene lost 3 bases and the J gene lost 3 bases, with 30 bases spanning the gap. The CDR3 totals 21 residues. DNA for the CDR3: TGTGCCAGTAGTATTTCCCAAAAAGCTATCCCGACAGCTCACTTCTACAATGAGCAGTTCTTC. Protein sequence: CASSISQKAIPTAHFYNEQFF. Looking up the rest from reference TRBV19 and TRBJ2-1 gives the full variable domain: DGGITQSPKYLFRKEGQNVTLSCEQNLNHDAMYWYRQDPGQGLRLIYYSQIVNDFQKGDIAEGYSVSREKKESFPLTVTSAQKNPTAFYLCASSISQKAIPTAHFYNEQFFGPGTRLTVL.

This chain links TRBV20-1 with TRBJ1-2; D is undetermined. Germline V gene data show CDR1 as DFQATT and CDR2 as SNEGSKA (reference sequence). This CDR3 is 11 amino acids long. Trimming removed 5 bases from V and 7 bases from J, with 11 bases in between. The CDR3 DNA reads TGCAGTGCTTCCAAGTCGAGTGGCTACACCTTC. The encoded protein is CSASKSSGYTF.

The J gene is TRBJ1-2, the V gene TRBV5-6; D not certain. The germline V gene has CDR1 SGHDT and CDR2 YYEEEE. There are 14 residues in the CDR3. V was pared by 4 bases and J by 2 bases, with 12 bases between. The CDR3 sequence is CASSMGQSNYGYTF. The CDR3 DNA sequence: TGTGCCAGCAGCATGGGCCAATCCAACTATGGCTACACCTTC.

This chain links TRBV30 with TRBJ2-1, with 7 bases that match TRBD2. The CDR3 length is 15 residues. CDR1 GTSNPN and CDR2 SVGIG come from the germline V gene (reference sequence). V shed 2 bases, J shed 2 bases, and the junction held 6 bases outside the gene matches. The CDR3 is CAWSPGGSTYNEQFF. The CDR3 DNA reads TGTGCCTGGAGTCCAGGCGGGAGCACCTACAATGAGCAGTTCTTC.

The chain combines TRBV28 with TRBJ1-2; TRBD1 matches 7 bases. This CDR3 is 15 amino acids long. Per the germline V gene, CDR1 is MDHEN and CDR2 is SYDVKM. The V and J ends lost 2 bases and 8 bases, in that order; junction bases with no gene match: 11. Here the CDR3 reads CASSLAPAGGAGYTF. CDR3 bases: TGTGCCAGCAGTTTAGCTCCCGCAGGGGGAGCGGGCTACACCTTC.

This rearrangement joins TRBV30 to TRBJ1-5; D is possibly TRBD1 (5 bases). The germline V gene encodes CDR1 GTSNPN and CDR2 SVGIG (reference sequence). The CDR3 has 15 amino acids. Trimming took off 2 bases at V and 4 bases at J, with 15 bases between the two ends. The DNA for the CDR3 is TGTGCCTGGAGTCCCGGGGGTTCAGGTAATCAGCCCCAGCATTTT. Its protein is CAWSPGGSGNQPQHF.

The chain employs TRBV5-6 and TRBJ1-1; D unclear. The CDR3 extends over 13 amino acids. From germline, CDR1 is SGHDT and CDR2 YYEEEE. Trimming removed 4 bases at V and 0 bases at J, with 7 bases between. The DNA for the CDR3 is TGTGCCAGCAGCCCGAGATTGAACACTGAAGCTTTCTTT. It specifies CASSPRLNTEAFF.

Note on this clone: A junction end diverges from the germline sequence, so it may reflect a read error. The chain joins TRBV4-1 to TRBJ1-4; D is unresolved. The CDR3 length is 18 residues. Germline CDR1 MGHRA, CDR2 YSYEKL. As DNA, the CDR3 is TGCGCCAGCAGCCAACAAACAGCCGTCATGATGACTAATGAAAAACGGTTTTTT. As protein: CASSQQTAVMMTNEKRFF.

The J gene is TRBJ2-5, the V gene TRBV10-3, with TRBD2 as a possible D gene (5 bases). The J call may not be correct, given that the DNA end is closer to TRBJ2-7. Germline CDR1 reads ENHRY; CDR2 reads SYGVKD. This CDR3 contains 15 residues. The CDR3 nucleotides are TGTGCCATCAGGGACGAGGGCGTGGGGTCCTACGAGCAGTACTTC. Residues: CAIRDEGVGSYEQYF.

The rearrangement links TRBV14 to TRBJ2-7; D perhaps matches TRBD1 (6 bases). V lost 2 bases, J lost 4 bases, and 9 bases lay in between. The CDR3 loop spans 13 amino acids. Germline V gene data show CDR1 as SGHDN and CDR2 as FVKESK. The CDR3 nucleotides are TGTGCCAGCAGCCAAACTACAGGGTACGAGCAGTACTTC. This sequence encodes CASSQTTGYEQYF.

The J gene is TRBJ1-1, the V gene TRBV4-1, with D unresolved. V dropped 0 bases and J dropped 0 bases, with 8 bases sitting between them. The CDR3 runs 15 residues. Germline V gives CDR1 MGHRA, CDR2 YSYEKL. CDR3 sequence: CASSQEVTMNTEAFF. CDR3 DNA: TGCGCCAGCAGCCAAGAGGTCACAATGAACACTGAAGCTTTCTTT.